Presented here are 25 T cell receptor beta chains from one specimen sequenced in a study of blood T cell repertoires in COVID-19. Profiled with immunoSEQ multiplex PCR; TCRdb holds only in-frame clones, not every one. The sample has fewer than 600,000 clones, nearly 90% seen once. The sequencing sample was made of peripheral blood. These receptors came from a man between 18 and 35 years old with COVID-19, enrolled during active disease.

The rearrangement uses TRBV29-1 and TRBJ1-1; D is unresolved. Germline values: CDR1 SQVTM, CDR2 ANQGSEA. Trimming removed 6 bases at V and 11 bases at J, with 28 bases between. This CDR3 contains 15 residues. The CDR3 loop is CSVLYRAPEAVRAFF. Written as DNA, the CDR3 is TGCAGCGTACTATACCGGGCCCCGGAGGCGGTTCGGGCTTTCTTT.

CDR3 DNA: TGTGCCTGTTGGCGTGGTAGCGGGGGGACCGGGGAGCTGTTTTTT. It yields the protein CACWRGSGGTGELFF. The chain combines TRBV30 with TRBJ2-2; 10 bases map to TRBD2. Trimming removed 6 bases from V and 5 bases from J; junction bases left unmatched: 9. Germline CDR1 and CDR2: GTSNPN and SVGIG (reference sequence). This CDR3 region has 15 residues.

This chain links TRBV13 with TRBJ2-7; tentatively, D is TRBD1 (6 bases). There are 12 residues in the CDR3. The V and J ends lost 3 bases and 6 bases respectively, with 9 bases between them. Germline V gives CDR1 PRHDT, CDR2 FYEKMQ (reference sequence). CDR3 loop: CASSFTTGEQYF. CDR3 DNA: TGTGCCAGCAGCTTCACGACAGGCGAGCAGTACTTC.

This chain uses TRBV5-1 with TRBJ2-1; D is perhaps TRBD2 (6 bases). The V end was cut by 0 bases, the J end by 8 bases, with 15 bases between. The CDR3 spans 15 residues. Germline V gene sequence: CDR1 SGHRS, CDR2 YFSETQ. The CDR3 bases are TGCGCCAGCAGCTTGGCCGGCGGAGGGCAGGATGAGCAGTTCTTC. This translates into CASSLAGGGQDEQFF.

V and J are TRBV2 and TRBJ2-4; no firm D call. Germline V gives CDR1 SNHLY, CDR2 FYNNEI. V gave up 8 bases and J gave up 2 bases, with 4 bases separating them. The CDR3 length is 11 residues. In DNA form, the CDR3 reads TGTGCCAGCTTAACCAAAAACATTCAGTACTTC. This translates into CASLTKNIQYF.

The gene calls are TRBV19 and TRBJ2-5; TRBD1 matches at 7 bases. The CDR3 spans 14 residues. Germline-derived CDR1 and CDR2 are LNHDA and SQIVND (reference sequence). J lost 6 bases, V lost 1 base, and 5 bases had no gene match. CDR3 protein: CASSIGQGDKTQYF. The CDR3 DNA reads as TGTGCCAGTAGTATAGGACAGGGAGACAAGACCCAGTACTTC.

V usage is TRBV11-2 and J usage is TRBJ1-2; the match to TRBD1 covers 8 bases. V was pared by 5 bases and J by 4 bases, with 3 bases of the junction left unmatched. Germline-derived CDR1 and CDR2 are SGHAT and FQNNGV. This CDR3 contains 13 residues. The CDR3: CASSPGQGYGYTF. Written as DNA, the CDR3 is TGTGCCAGCAGCCCCGGACAGGGCTATGGCTACACCTTC.

At least ten counts were recorded for this clone. This chain uses TRBV4-2 with TRBJ1-1; maybe TRBD1 (5 bases). The ends were cut back, 0 bases at V and 0 bases at J, with 11 bases in the middle. The CDR3 loop spans 16 amino acids. In germline, CDR1 is LGHNA, CDR2 YNFKEQ. The CDR3 bases are TGTGCCAGCAGCCAAGATCCAGGACACATGAACACTGAAGCTTTCTTT. As protein: CASSQDPGHMNTEAFF.

The chain uses TRBV10-2 and TRBJ2-1, with 9 bases lining up with TRBD2. CDR3 length equals 15 residues. Germline V CDR1 and CDR2: WSHSY, SAAADI. J gave up 4 bases and V 5 bases, and 6 bases lay outside the gene matches. The CDR3 nucleotides are TGCGCCAGCAGTCTACTAGCGGGTAGATACAATGAGCAGTTCTTC. Encoded protein: CASSLLAGRYNEQFF.

The CDR3 DNA reads TGTGCCAGCAGTTTAGGACAGGCCGGCGGCTACACCTTC. Translation: CASSLGQAGGYTF. The chain links TRBV27 to TRBJ1-2; TRBD1 matches at 7 bases. The V gene end was trimmed by 2 bases and the J gene end by 8 bases; junction bases not matched to a gene: 5. CDR1 is MNHEY, CDR2 SMNVEV, per germline (reference sequence). The CDR3 runs to 13 residues.

This chain uses TRBV2 with TRBJ2-7; 8 bases map to TRBD2. Losses at the gene ends were 8 bases for V and 0 bases for J; bases not matched to a gene: 6. This CDR3 has 14 residues. Germline-derived CDR1 and CDR2 are SNHLY and FYNNEI. The CDR3 is CASGRGGHSYEQYF. In nucleotides, the CDR3 is TGTGCCAGCGGTCGCGGGGGGCACTCCTACGAGCAGTACTTC.

The rearrangement links TRBV18 to TRBJ2-7; 9 bases match TRBD1. Germline lookup yields CDR1 KGHSH and CDR2 LQKENI. J gave up 1 base and V 1 base, and 5 bases lay outside the gene matches. The CDR3 has 16 amino acids. Written as DNA, the CDR3 is TGTGCCAGCTCACCACGGACAGGGGATGGGTCCTACGAGCAGTACTTC. This translates into CASSPRTGDGSYEQYF. Together with reference TRBV18 and TRBJ2-7, the CDR3 gives the full variable domain: NAGVMQNPRHLVRRRGQEARLRCSPMKGHSHVYWYRQLPEEGLKFMVYLQKENIIDESGMPKERFSAEFPKEGPSILRIQQVVRGDSAAYFCASSPRTGDGSYEQYFGPGTRLTVT.

The J gene is TRBJ2-6, the V gene TRBV4-1, with 11 nucleotides matching TRBD1. The CDR3 runs to 19 residues. V lost 4 bases and J lost 0; bases outside the gene matches: 8. Germline CDR1 and CDR2: MGHRA and YSYEKL. The CDR3 nucleotides are TGCGCCAGCAGCCCATGGGGGACAGGGGGAAGCTCTGGGGCCAACGTCCTGACTTTC. Translating it yields CASSPWGTGGSSGANVLTF.

The chain is built from TRBV4-1 and TRBJ2-2; a possible D gene is TRBD2 (5 bases). Trimming shortened V by 0 bases and J by 1 base, and 9 bases separated the two germline ends. Per germline, CDR1 MGHRA and CDR2 YSYEKL. This CDR3 region has 16 residues. The CDR3 is CASSQESGLNTGELFF. The CDR3, as DNA: TGCGCCAGCAGCCAAGAGTCGGGGTTGAACACCGGGGAGCTGTTTTTT.

V usage is TRBV19 and J usage is TRBJ2-7; 8 bases are shared with TRBD2. V dropped 1 base and J dropped 4; count of bases not matched to a gene: 3. The CDR3 is 14 amino acids. Germline CDR1 LNHDA, CDR2 SQIVND (reference sequence). The CDR3 DNA is TGTGCCAGTAGTATAGTGGCGGGAGGATACGAGCAGTACTTC. Its translation: CASSIVAGGYEQYF.

The CDR3 region has the DNA TGTGCCAGCAGCCGGGTCACAGGCTCCTACGAGCAGTACTTC. This translates into CASSRVTGSYEQYF. V gene TRBV6-5 combines with J gene TRBJ2-7, with D maybe TRBD1 (5 bases). This CDR3 is built from 14 residues. V gave up 6 bases and J gave up 0 bases, with 12 bases separating them. Germline V CDR1 and CDR2: MNHEY, SVGAGI.

This chain connects TRBV7-8 to TRBJ2-3; 7 bases line up with TRBD2. With 6 bases clipped from V and 2 bases from J, the junction kept 8 bases outside the gene matches. The CDR3 runs 15 residues. Germline values: CDR1 SGHVS, CDR2 FQNEAQ. CDR3 region: CASSPASGSTDTQYF. The CDR3 coding sequence is TGTGCCAGCAGTCCGGCTAGCGGTTCCACAGATACGCAGTATTTT.

The chain recombines TRBV24-1 with TRBJ2-1, with unresolved D. The CDR3 contains 16 residues. Germline values: CDR1 KGHDR, CDR2 SFDVKD. Trimming stripped 2 bases from V and 0 bases from J, with 10 bases between. The CDR3 sequence: CATSDSHIVSYNEQFF. The CDR3 DNA sequence: TGTGCCACCAGTGATTCTCACATCGTCTCCTACAATGAGCAGTTCTTC.

This clone has just one count. This chain links TRBV7-9 with TRBJ2-7; possible D gene TRBD2, 5 bases. Germline V lookup: CDR1 SEHNR, CDR2 FQNEAQ (reference sequence). V lost 3 bases and J 5 bases, leaving 14 bases between the germline ends. This CDR3 is 14 amino acids long. CDR3 amino acids: CASSLEVPWHEQYF. The CDR3 DNA reads TGTGCCAGCAGCTTGGAGGTACCTTGGCACGAGCAGTACTTC.

The count of this clone is one. The chain is built from TRBV6-6 and TRBJ1-1, with D perhaps matching TRBD1 (6 bases). There are 13 residues in the CDR3. Trimming took 5 bases from V and 3 from J, leaving 10 bases between them. CDR1 MNHNY and CDR2 SVGAGI come from the germline V gene (reference sequence). The CDR3 nucleotides read TGTGCCAGCAGTGACGGACAGTACACTGAAGCTTTCTTT. It specifies CASSDGQYTEAFF.

The V and J genes are TRBV18 and TRBJ1-1; the D gene is possibly TRBD1 (6 bases). The CDR3 has 15 residues. Deletions cut 3 bases from V and 3 bases from J, with 14 bases between. Germline V gene sequence: CDR1 KGHSH, CDR2 LQKENI. The CDR3 DNA reads as TGTGCCAGCTCACCGAAAGGGGGGGACCACACTGAAGCTTTCTTT. This sequence encodes CASSPKGGDHTEAFF.

This chain links TRBV11-2 with TRBJ2-7, with D tentatively TRBD2 (6 bases). The germline gives CDR1 SGHAT, CDR2 FQNNGV. The CDR3 loop spans 13 amino acids. Trimming took 7 bases from V and 7 from J, leaving 17 bases between them. The CDR3 DNA reads TGTGCCAGCACCGGGGGAGGCAAATGGGAGCAGTACTTC. Its protein is CASTGGGKWEQYF. Looking up the rest from reference TRBV11-2 and TRBJ2-7 gives the full variable domain: EAGVAQSPRYKIIEKRQSVAFWCNPISGHATLYWYQQILGQGPKLLIQFQNNGVVDDSQLPKDRFSAERLKGVDSTLKIQPAKLEDSAVYLCASTGGGKWEQYFGPGTRLTVT.

The V gene is TRBV27, the J gene TRBJ2-5; 7 nucleotides match TRBD1. Germline CDR1 is MNHEY and CDR2 is SMNVEV (reference sequence). CDR3 length: 13 amino acids. With 5 bases clipped from V and 6 bases from J, the junction kept 6 bases outside the gene matches. The CDR3, as DNA: TGTGCCAGCAGTCCGACAGGGTGGCAGACCCAGTACTTC. Residues: CASSPTGWQTQYF.

Written as DNA, the CDR3 is TGTGCCAGCAGTCCGGACAGGGGGCGAGGCTACACCTTC. This codes for CASSPDRGRGYTF. This chain connects TRBV12-3 or TRBV12-4 to TRBJ1-2; 11 bases agree with TRBD1. This CDR3 has 13 residues. With V trimmed by 5 bases and J by 8 bases, 4 bases remained unmatched.

The rearrangement joins TRBV5-1 to TRBJ2-2, with TRBD1 matching over 7 bases. The CDR3 length is 15 residues. V lost 3 bases, J lost 3 bases, and 5 bases stayed unmatched. CDR1 and CDR2 (germline): SGHRS, YFSETQ. Written as DNA, the CDR3 is TGCGCCAGCAGCTCTTGGACAGGCGACACCGGGGAGCTGTTTTTT. This encodes CASSSWTGDTGELFF. Based on the CDR3 plus reference TRBV5-1 and TRBJ2-2, the full variable domain is KAGVTQTPRYLIKTRGQQVTLSCSPISGHRSVSWYQQTPGQGLQFLFEYFSETQRNKGNFPGRFSGRQFSNSRSEMNVSTLELGDSALYLCASSSWTGDTGELFFGEGSRLTVL.